The next 21 T cell receptor beta chains were all read from a single sample in a study of cytomegalovirus exposure and HLA in healthy donors (dated by TCRdb to about 2017). The protocol used for the library was the immunoSEQ multiplex PCR assay. A mixture of 60 forward primers for TCR Vbeta segments and 13 reverse primers for TCR Jbeta segments was used in the multiplex PCR. The table was pulled from immuneACCESS by TCRdb, which kept in-frame rearrangements only. Such tables lose some clones; where checked, under half of the loss comes from unresolved V genes, and the rest has no known cause. Present in this sample are some 150,000 clones, approximately 70% of which were seen just once. The ten largest clones represent 1.6% of the sample. Material for sequencing was PBMCs. These receptors were taken from a woman aged 25 to 45 in good health and CMV-seronegative.

The V call is TRBV6-1, the J call TRBJ2-7; D uncertain. V shed 4 bases and J shed 0 bases, with 10 bases lying between them. There are 14 residues in the CDR3. Germline V gene sequence: CDR1 MNHNS, CDR2 SASEGT. For the CDR3, the DNA is TGTGCCAGCAGTGTTCATACGAGCTCCTACGAGCAGTACTTC. The encoded protein is CASSVHTSSYEQYF.

This clone has more than one count but fewer than ten. CDR3 sequence: CASSYLAGSGELFF. The CDR3 nucleotides read TGTGCCAGCAGTTACCTCGCAGGGTCCGGGGAGCTGTTTTTT. The chain is built from TRBV6-5 and TRBJ2-2; possible D gene TRBD1, 5 bases. Germline loops: CDR1 MNHEY, CDR2 SVGAGI. V gave up 2 bases and J gave up 6 bases, with 10 bases separating them. CDR3 size: 14 residues.

V is TRBV28 and J is TRBJ2-1; 14 bases line up with TRBD2. J gave up 9 bases and V 2 bases, and 15 bases lay outside the gene matches. The CDR3 length is 19 residues. Germline loops: CDR1 MDHEN, CDR2 SYDVKM. CDR3 coding DNA: TGTGCCAGCAGTTTACCTCTCCTACGACTAGCGGGAGGGCCAGGTGAGCAGTTCTTC. Its protein product is CASSLPLLRLAGGPGEQFF.

The gene calls are TRBV6-5 and TRBJ1-4; D might be TRBD1 (6 bases). The CDR3 consists of 15 residues. Trimming stripped 1 base from V and 4 bases from J, with 10 bases between. Germline CDR1 and CDR2: MNHEY and SVGAGI. CDR3 residues: CASSYLWGHNEKLFF. CDR3 sequence (DNA): TGTGCCAGCAGTTACTTGTGGGGGCATAATGAAAAACTGTTTTTT.

CDR3 bases: TGTGCCTACGGGGGACTGGCCAAAAACATTCAGTACTTC. Encoded protein: CAYGGLAKNIQYF. The J gene is TRBJ2-4, the V gene TRBV27, with a weak D call TRBD2 (6 bases). Between the trimmed V and J ends, which lost 11 bases and 1 base, there was a span of 12 bases. CDR1 and CDR2 from the germline V gene are MNHEY and SMNVEV (reference sequence). The CDR3 runs to 13 residues.

The V and J genes are TRBV28 and TRBJ2-5, with D possibly being TRBD1 (8 bases). Germline assignment: CDR1 MDHEN and CDR2 SYDVKM. Trimming left V 6 bases short and J 11 bases short, with 19 bases between. The CDR3 runs to 13 residues. DNA for the CDR3: TGTGCCAGCAGACAGGGGGGGGCGGGGGAGCAGTACTTC. Encoded protein: CASRQGGAGEQYF.

V is TRBV13 and J is TRBJ2-7; a weak D match, TRBD2 (6 bases). The V gene lost 5 bases and the J gene lost 3 bases, with 8 bases spanning the gap. This CDR3 has 12 residues. Germline V CDR1 and CDR2: PRHDT, FYEKMQ (reference sequence). CDR3 DNA sequence: TGTGCCAGCAGCCCCGGGGGCTACGAGCAGTACTTC. This sequence encodes CASSPGGYEQYF. The whole variable domain, filled in from reference TRBV13 and TRBJ2-7, reads AAGVIQSPRHLIKEKRETATLKCYPIPRHDTVYWYQQGPGQDPQFLISFYEKMQSDKGSIPDRFSAQQFSDYHSELNMSSLELGDSALYFCASSPGGYEQYFGPGTRLTVT.

This clone was seen a few times. The junction departs from the called germline gene at one end, perhaps through a read error. The chain carries TRBV7-7 and TRBJ2-5; 10 bases map to TRBD1. Germline loops: CDR1 SSHAT, CDR2 FNYEAQ (reference sequence). CDR3 size: 15 residues. The CDR3 DNA sequence: TGTGCTAGCAGCCCGGGACAGGGGACCCAAGAGACCCAGTACTTC. It encodes CASSPGQGTQETQYF.

The V and J genes are TRBV7-2 and TRBJ2-7; 9 bases match TRBD2. This CDR3 contains 16 residues. Germline loops: CDR1 SGHTA, CDR2 FQGNSA. V was clipped by 5 bases and J by 7 bases; unmatched bases: 15. For the CDR3, the DNA is TGTGCCAGCAGCCCCGTAGTGGGTAGCGGGAGTGGAGAGCAGTACTTC. Protein product: CASSPVVGSGSGEQYF.

The sample holds one count of this clone. The J gene is TRBJ1-1, the V gene TRBV21-1; the table gives TRBD1 as D, unverified against the DNA. TRBV21-1 is described as a pseudogene. The CDR3 spans 14 residues. The chain's CDR3 is CASGKVPGGTEAFF. CDR3 coding DNA: TGTGCCAGCGGTAAGGTTCCAGGGGGGACTGAAGCTTTCTTT.

This chain joins TRBV6-5 and TRBJ2-4, with D maybe TRBD1 (5 bases). The V gene's germline CDR1 is MNHEY and CDR2 SVGAGI. The ends were cut back, 6 bases at V and 1 base at J, with 10 bases in the middle. This CDR3 contains 14 residues. The DNA for the CDR3 is TGTGCCAGCAGCAAACAGGCGGCCAAAAACATTCAGTACTTC. This codes for CASSKQAAKNIQYF.

The chain recombines TRBV7-9 with TRBJ2-1; 8 nucleotides align to TRBD2. The germline CDR1 and CDR2 sequences are SEHNR and FQNEAQ (reference sequence). The CDR3 extends over 16 amino acids. The ends lost 7 bases at V and 10 bases at J; junction bases unmatched: 18. CDR3 in amino acids: CASKGLAGIPGGEQFF. The DNA for the CDR3 is TGTGCCAGCAAAGGGTTAGCGGGGATCCCCGGCGGCGAGCAGTTCTTC.

The chain has TRBV12-5 and TRBJ2-7; perhaps TRBD1 as D (6 bases). The CDR3 loop spans 18 amino acids. The ends were cut back, 3 bases at V and 3 bases at J, with 24 bases in the middle. In germline, CDR1 is LGHNT, CDR2 FRNRAP. CDR3 loop: CASGFGRTTDSGVYEQYF. Here the CDR3 DNA reads TGTGCTAGTGGTTTCGGACGAACGACGGACAGTGGGGTCTACGAGCAGTACTTC.

J is TRBJ2-7 and V is TRBV5-5, with TRBD1 matching over 9 bases. Trimming removed 4 bases from V and 0 bases from J; junction bases left unmatched: 5. Germline-derived CDR1 and CDR2 are SGHKS and YYEKEE (reference sequence). The CDR3 is 15 residues long. In DNA, the CDR3 is TGTGCCAGCAGCCTCGGGACAGGGTACTCCTACGAGCAGTACGTC. This encodes CASSLGTGYSYEQYV.

The rearrangement joins TRBV5-1 to TRBJ2-2; TRBD1 matches 9 bases. Germline V CDR1 and CDR2: SGHRS, YFSETQ. This CDR3 comprises 17 residues. Trimming at V came to 1 base and at J to 13 bases, leaving 17 bases not matched to a gene. CDR3 sequence reads: CASSLYRTGAQFSGLFF. In nucleotides, the CDR3 is TGCGCCAGCAGCTTGTACAGGACAGGGGCTCAGTTTTCGGGGCTGTTTTTT.

This chain uses TRBV5-6 with TRBJ2-7; D may be TRBD2 (5 bases). CDR1 and CDR2 (germline): SGHDT, YYEEEE. Trimming left V 2 bases short and J 4 bases short, with 19 bases between. The CDR3 covers 16 residues. The CDR3 DNA reads as TGTGCCAGCAGCTTTGCCCCGGGTAGCGAGAGTTACGAGCAGTACTTC. As protein: CASSFAPGSESYEQYF. The variable domain in full, with the rest retrieved from reference TRBV5-6 and TRBJ2-7, is DAGVTQSPTHLIKTRGQQVTLRCSPKSGHDTVSWYQQALGQGPQFIFQYYEEEERQRGNFPDRFSGHQFPNYSSELNVNALLLGDSALYLCASSFAPGSESYEQYFGPGTRLTVT.

In its sample, this clone was seen many times. The CDR3 DNA reads TGTGCCAGCAGTGACGGGACAGCCTTAGGTGGCTACACCTTC. It encodes CASSDGTALGGYTF. This chain links TRBV6-6 with TRBJ1-2; 7 positions agree with TRBD1. Germline loops: CDR1 MNHNY, CDR2 SVGAGI (reference sequence). With V trimmed by 5 bases and J by 7 bases, 10 bases remained unmatched. This CDR3 is 14 amino acids long.

This clone was counted only a few times. The chain has TRBV7-3 and TRBJ1-1, with D unclear. The germline V gene has CDR1 SGHTA and CDR2 FQGTGA. Trimming pared 0 bases from V and 3 bases from J, leaving 2 bases between. CDR3 length: 12 residues. The CDR3 sequence: CASSLTDTEAFF. The CDR3 DNA follows: TGTGCCAGCAGCTTAACCGACACTGAAGCTTTCTTT.

The count of this clone is one. The chain carries TRBV18 and TRBJ2-2, with D hard to call. This CDR3 is built from 17 residues. Trimming left V 2 bases short and J 5 bases short, with 18 bases between. The germline CDR1 and CDR2 sequences are KGHSH and LQKENI. CDR3 sequence (DNA): TGTGCCAGCTCACCAAGCCTTGTCGGTTGGGCAACCGGGGAGCTGTTTTTT. Translated, it gives CASSPSLVGWATGELFF.

V and J are TRBV25-1 and TRBJ2-1, with 9 bases that match TRBD2. CDR3 length: 17 residues. Per germline, CDR1 MGHDK and CDR2 SYGVNS. The trim removed 0 bases at V and 4 bases at J, leaving 7 bases unmatched. CDR3 nucleotides: TGTGCCAGCAGTGAATATCGAGCGGGAGGAGGGTACAATGAGCAGTTCTTC. Translating gives CASSEYRAGGGYNEQFF.

J is TRBJ1-1 and V is TRBV28; D perhaps matches TRBD1 (5 bases). CDR3 size: 14 residues. V lost 3 bases and J lost 4, with 12 bases in between. Germline V gene lookup returns CDR1 MDHEN and CDR2 SYDVKM. Here the CDR3 DNA reads TGTGCCAGCAGTTTCCCGGCCAGGGCCACTGAAGCTTTCTTT. Amino acids: CASSFPARATEAFF.